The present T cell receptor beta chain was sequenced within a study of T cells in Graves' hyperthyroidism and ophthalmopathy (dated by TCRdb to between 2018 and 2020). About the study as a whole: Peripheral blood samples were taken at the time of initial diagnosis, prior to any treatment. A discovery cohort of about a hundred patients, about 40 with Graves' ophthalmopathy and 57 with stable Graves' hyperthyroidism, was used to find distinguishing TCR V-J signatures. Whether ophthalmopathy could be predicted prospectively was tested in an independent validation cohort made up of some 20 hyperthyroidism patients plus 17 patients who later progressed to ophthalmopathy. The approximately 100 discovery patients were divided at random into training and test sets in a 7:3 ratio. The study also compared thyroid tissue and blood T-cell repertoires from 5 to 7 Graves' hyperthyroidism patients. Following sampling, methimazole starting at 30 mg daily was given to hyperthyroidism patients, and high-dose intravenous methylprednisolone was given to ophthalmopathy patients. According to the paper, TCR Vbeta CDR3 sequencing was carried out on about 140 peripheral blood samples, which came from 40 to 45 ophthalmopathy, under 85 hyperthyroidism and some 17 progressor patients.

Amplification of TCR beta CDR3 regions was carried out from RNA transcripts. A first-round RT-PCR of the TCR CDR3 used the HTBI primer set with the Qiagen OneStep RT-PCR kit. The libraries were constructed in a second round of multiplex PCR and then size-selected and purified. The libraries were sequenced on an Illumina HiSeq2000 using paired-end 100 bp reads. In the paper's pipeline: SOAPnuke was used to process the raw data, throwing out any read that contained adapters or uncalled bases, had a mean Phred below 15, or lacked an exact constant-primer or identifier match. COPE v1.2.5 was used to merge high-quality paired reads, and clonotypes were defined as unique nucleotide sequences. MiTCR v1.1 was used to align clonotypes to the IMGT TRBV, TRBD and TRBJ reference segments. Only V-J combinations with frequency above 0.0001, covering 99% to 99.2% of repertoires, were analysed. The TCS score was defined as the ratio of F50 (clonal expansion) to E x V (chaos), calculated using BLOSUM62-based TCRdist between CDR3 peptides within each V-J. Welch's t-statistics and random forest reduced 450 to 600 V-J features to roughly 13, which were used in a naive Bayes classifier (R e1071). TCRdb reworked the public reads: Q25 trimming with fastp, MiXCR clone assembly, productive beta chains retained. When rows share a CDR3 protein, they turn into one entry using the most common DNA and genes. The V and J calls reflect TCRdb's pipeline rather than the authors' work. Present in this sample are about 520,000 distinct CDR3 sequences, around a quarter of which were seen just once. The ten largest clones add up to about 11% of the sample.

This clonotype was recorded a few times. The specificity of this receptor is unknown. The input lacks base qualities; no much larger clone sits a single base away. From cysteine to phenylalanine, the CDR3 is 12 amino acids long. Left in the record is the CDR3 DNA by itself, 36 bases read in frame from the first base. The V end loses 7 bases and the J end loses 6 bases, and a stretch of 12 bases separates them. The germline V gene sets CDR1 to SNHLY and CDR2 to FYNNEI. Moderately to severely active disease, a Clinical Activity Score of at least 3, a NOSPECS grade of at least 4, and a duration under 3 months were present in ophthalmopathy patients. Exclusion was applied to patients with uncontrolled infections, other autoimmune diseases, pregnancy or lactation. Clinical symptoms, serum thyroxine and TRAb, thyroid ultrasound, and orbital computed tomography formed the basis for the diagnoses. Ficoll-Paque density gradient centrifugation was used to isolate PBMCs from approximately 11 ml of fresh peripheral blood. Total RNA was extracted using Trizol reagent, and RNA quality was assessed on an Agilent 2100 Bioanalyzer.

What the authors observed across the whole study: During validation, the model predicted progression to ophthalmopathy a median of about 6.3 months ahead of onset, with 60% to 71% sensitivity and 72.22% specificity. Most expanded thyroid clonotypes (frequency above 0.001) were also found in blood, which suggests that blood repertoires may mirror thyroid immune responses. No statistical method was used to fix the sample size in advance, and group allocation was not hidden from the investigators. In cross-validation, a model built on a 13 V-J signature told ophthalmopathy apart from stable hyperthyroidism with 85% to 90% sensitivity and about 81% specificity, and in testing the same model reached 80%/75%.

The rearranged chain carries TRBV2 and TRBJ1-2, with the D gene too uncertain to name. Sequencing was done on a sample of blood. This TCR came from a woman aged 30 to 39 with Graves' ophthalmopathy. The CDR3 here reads CASMREWDGYTF. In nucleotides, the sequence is TGTGCCAGCATGCGGGAATGGGATGGCTACACCTTC.